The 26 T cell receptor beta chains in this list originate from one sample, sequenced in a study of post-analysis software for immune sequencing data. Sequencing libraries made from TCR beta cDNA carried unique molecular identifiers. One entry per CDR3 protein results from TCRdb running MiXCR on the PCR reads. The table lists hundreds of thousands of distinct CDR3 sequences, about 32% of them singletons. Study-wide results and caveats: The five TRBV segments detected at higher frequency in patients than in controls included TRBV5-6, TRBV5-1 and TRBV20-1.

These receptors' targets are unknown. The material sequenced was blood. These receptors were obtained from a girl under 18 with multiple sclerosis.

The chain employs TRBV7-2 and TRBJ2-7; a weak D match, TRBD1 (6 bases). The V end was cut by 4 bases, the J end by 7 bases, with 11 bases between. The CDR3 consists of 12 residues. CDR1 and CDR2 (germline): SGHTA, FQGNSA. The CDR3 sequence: CASSWPTGEQYF. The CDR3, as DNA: TGTGCCAGCAGCTGGCCAACAGGGGAGCAGTACTTC.

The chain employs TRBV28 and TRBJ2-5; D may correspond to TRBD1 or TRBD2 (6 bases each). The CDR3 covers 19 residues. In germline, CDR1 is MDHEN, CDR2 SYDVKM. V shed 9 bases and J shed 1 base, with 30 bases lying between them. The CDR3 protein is CASSPDNRGPSFIQETQYF. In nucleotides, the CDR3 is TGTGCCAGTAGTCCTGATAATCGGGGGCCCTCCTTCATCCAAGAGACCCAGTACTTC.

DNA for the CDR3: TGTGCCAGCTCCCTCGAGACATCGAACACTGAAGCTTTCTTT. It yields the protein CASSLETSNTEAFF. The gene calls are TRBV18 and TRBJ1-1; D remains ambiguous. The CDR3 loop spans 14 amino acids. Germline V CDR1 and CDR2: KGHSH, LQKENI. V lost 6 bases to trimming and J lost 1 base, with 12 bases between them.

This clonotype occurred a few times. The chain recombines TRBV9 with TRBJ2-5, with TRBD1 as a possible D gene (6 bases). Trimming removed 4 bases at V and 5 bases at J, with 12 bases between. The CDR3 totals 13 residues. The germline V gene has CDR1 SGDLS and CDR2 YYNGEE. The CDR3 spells CASSLTGMETQYF. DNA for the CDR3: TGTGCCAGCAGCCTCACAGGGATGGAGACCCAGTACTTC.

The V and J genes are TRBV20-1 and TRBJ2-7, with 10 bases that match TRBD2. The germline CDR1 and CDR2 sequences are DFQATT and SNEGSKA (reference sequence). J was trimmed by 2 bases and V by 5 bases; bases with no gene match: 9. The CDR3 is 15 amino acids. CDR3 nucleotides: TGCAGTGCTGTTACACGAGCGGGAGGGGCCTACGAGCAGTACTTC. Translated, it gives CSAVTRAGGAYEQYF.

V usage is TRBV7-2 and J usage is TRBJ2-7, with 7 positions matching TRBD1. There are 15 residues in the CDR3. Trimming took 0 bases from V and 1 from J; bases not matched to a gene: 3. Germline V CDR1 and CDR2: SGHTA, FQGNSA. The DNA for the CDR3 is TGTGCCAGCAGCTTAGCTTGGGACAGATCCTACGAGCAGTACTTC. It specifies CASSLAWDRSYEQYF.

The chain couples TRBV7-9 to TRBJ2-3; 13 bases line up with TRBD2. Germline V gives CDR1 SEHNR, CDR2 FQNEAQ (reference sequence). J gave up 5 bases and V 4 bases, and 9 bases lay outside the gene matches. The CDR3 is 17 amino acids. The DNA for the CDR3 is TGTGCCAGCAGCTCCAGGACTAGCGGGAGATGGGAAGATACGCAGTATTTT. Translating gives CASSSRTSGRWEDTQYF.

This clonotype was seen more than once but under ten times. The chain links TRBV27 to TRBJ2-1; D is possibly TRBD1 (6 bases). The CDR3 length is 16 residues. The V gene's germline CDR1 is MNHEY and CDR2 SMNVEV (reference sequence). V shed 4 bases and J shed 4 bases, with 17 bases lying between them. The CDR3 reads CASSSPPSDSYNEQFF. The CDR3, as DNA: TGTGCCAGCAGTTCGCCTCCATCGGACAGTTACAATGAGCAGTTCTTC.

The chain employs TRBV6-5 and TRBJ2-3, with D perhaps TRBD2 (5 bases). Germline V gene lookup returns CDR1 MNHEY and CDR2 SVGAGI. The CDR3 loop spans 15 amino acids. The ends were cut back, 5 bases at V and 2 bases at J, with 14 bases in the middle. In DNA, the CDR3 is TGTGCCAGCAGTCTCGGACTCGGTTACACAGATACGCAGTATTTT. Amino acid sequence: CASSLGLGYTDTQYF.

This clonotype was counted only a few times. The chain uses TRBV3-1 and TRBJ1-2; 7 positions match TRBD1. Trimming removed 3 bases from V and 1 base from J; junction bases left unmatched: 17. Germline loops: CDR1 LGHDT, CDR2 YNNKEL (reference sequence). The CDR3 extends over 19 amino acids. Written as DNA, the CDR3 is TGTGCCAGCAGCCATAGAGGATCCACCCGAGGACAGGTTAACTATGGCTACACCTTC. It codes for CASSHRGSTRGQVNYGYTF.

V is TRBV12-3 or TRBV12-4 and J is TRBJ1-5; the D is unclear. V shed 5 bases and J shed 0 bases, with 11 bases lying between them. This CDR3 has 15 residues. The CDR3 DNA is TGTGCCAGCAGTGGCGCCAGCGTTAGCAATCAGCCCCAGCATTTT. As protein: CASSGASVSNQPQHF.

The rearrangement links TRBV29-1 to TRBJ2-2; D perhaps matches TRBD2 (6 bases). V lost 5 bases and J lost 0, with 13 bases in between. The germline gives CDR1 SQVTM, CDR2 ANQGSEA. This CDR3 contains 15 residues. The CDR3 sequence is CSVRSGGPNTGELFF. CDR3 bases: TGCAGCGTTCGGTCCGGGGGTCCGAACACCGGGGAGCTGTTTTTT.

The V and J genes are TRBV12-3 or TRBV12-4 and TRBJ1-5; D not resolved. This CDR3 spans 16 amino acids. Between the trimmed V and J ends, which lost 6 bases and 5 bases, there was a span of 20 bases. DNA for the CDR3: TGTGCCAGCAGCCCAGATGGCCCAGGATTGGATCAGCCCCAGCATTTT. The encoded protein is CASSPDGPGLDQPQHF.

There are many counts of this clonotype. The DNA for the CDR3 is TGTGCCAGCAGTCCAGGGACAGGAGAGTACAATGAGCAGTTCTTC. It is translated as CASSPGTGEYNEQFF. The gene calls are TRBV12-3 or TRBV12-4 and TRBJ2-1; 8 bases are shared with TRBD1. The CDR3 extends over 15 amino acids. The trim removed 5 bases at V and 4 bases at J, leaving 7 bases unmatched.

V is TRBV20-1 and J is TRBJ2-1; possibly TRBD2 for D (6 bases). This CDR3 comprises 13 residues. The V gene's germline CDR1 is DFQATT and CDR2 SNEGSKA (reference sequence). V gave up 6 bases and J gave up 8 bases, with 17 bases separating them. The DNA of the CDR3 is TGCAGTGCGGGAGGACGGGTTAAGGATGAGCAGTTCTTC. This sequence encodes CSAGGRVKDEQFF.

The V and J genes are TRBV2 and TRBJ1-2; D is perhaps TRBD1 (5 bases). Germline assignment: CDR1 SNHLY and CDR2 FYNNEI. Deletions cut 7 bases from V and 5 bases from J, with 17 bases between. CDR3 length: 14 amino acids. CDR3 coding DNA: TGTGCCAGCACCCAGGGCAGGGTCGGGTATGGCTACACCTTC. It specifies CASTQGRVGYGYTF.

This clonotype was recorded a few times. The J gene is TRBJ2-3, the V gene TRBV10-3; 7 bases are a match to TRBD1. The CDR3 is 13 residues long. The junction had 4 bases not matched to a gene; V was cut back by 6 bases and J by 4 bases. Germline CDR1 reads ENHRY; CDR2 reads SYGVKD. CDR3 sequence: CAIRGGGSDTQYF. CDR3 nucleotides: TGTGCCATCAGAGGGGGCGGATCAGATACGCAGTATTTT.

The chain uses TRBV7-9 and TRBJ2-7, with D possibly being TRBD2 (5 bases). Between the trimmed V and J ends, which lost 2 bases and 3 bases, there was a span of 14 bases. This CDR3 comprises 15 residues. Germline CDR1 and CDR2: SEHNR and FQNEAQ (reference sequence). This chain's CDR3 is CASSLPRSGNYEQYF. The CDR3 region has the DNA TGTGCCAGCAGCTTACCTAGGTCGGGGAACTACGAGCAGTACTTC.

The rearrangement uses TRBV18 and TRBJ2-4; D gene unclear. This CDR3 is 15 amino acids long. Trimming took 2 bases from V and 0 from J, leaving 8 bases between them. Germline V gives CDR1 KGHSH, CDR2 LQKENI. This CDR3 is CASSPRDLAKNIQYF. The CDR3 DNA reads TGTGCCAGCTCACCAAGAGATCTAGCCAAAAACATTCAGTACTTC.

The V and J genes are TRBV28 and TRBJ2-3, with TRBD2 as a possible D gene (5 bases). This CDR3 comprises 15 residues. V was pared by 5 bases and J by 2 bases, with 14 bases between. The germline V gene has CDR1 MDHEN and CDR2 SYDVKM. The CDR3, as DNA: TGTGCCAGCAGTACCCCGGGAACCTACACAGATACGCAGTATTTT. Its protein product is CASSTPGTYTDTQYF.

CDR3 DNA: TGTGCCATCAGAGACATCCTGCCCAGTCTTTTACACAATGAGCAGTTCTTC. Translated: CAIRDILPSLLHNEQFF. V is TRBV10-3 and J is TRBJ2-1; unclear D gene. The CDR3 is made up of 17 amino acids. From germline, CDR1 is ENHRY and CDR2 SYGVKD. Trimming cost V 6 bases and J 5 bases, with 23 bases left between them.

DNA for the CDR3: TGTGCCAGCAGACGGACAGGGGGGATTCAAGAGACCCAGTACTTC. Residues: CASRRTGGIQETQYF. The genes are TRBV2 and TRBJ2-5; 10 nucleotides match TRBD1. Germline CDR1 SNHLY, CDR2 FYNNEI. V lost 6 bases and J lost 2; bases outside the gene matches: 6. This CDR3 is built from 15 residues. The full variable domain, completed using reference TRBV2 and TRBJ2-5, is EPEVTQTPSHQVTQMGQEVILRCVPISNHLYFYWYRQILGQKVEFLVSFYNNEISEKSEIFDDQFSVERPDGSNFTLKIRSTKLEDSAMYFCASRRTGGIQETQYFGPGTRLLVL.

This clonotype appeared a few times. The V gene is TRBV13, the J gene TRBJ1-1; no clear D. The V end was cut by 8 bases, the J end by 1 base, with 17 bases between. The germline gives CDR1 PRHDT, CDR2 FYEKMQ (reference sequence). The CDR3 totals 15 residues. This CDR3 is CASLSSARGNTEAFF. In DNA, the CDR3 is TGTGCCAGCCTATCTTCAGCCCGCGGGAACACTGAAGCTTTCTTT.

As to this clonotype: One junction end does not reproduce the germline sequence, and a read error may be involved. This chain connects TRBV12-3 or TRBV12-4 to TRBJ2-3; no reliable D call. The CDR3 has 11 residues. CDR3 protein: CAGRSTDTQYF. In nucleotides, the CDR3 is TGTGCCGGCAGAAGCACAGATACGCAGTATTTT.

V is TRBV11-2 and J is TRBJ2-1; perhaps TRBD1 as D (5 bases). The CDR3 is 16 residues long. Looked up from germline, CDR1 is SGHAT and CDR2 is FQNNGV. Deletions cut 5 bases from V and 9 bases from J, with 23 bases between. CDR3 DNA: TGTGCCAGCAGCCCCATTAGGGGCAGGGTATGTAGTGAGCAGTTCTTC. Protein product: CASSPIRGRVCSEQFF.

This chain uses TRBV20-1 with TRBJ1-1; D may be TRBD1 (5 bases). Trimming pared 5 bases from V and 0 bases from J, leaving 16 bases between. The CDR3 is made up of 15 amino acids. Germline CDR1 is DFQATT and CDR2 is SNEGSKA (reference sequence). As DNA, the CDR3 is TGCAGTGCTCTTGGGGCGGACACGCTGAACACTGAAGCTTTCTTT. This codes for CSALGADTLNTEAFF.